The next 18 T cell receptor beta chains were all read from a single sample in a study of beta chain features in type 1 diabetes. The authors reverse transcribed all of the isolated RNA, so sequencing captured expressed TCRB transcripts. TCRdb's table, derived via immunoSEQ multiplex PCR, lists solely in-frame clones and lacks some. The sample lists 330,000 or so clones, roughly 15% occurring once. Sample: central memory CD4+ T cells from blood. The receptors shown here come from a young man in good health.

This clone was seen a handful of times. This chain joins TRBV6-6 and TRBJ2-3; no definite D call. Germline V gives CDR1 MNHNY, CDR2 SVGAGI (reference sequence). The CDR3 spans 14 residues. Trimming took off 0 bases at V and 5 bases at J, with 9 bases between the two ends. As DNA, the CDR3 is TGTGCCAGCAGTTACTCCGCCAGGAAAGATACGCAGTATTTT. This codes for CASSYSARKDTQYF.

The sample holds a few counts of this clone. The rearrangement uses TRBV25-1 and TRBJ1-5, with a possible D match to TRBD1 (5 bases). This CDR3 has 14 residues. Trimming pared 1 base from V and 4 bases from J, leaving 8 bases between. In germline, CDR1 is MGHDK, CDR2 SYGVNS. CDR3 sequence (DNA): TGTGCCAGCAGTGAATGGGGGGGGAATCAGCCCCAGCATTTT. It is translated as CASSEWGGNQPQHF. The variable domain in full, completed from reference TRBV25-1 and TRBJ1-5, reads EADIYQTPRYLVIGTGKKITLECSQTMGHDKMYWYQQDPGMELHLIHYSYGVNSTEKGDLSSESTVSRIRTEHFPLTLESARPSHTSQYLCASSEWGGNQPQHFGDGTRLSIL.

V is TRBV5-6 and J is TRBJ2-3; TRBD2 matches at 8 bases. There are 16 residues in the CDR3. V dropped 4 bases and J dropped 4; count of bases not matched to a gene: 11. Per the germline V gene, CDR1 is SGHDT and CDR2 is YYEEEE. CDR3 sequence reads: CASSGVPGGPPDTQYF. The CDR3 nucleotides are TGTGCCAGCAGCGGAGTCCCGGGGGGGCCCCCAGATACGCAGTATTTT.

This clone has just a few counts. V and J are TRBV28 and TRBJ2-4; D gene unclear. Germline-derived CDR1 and CDR2 are MDHEN and SYDVKM. This CDR3 has 11 residues. Trimming cost V 5 bases and J 3 bases, with 2 bases left between them. The CDR3 loop reads CASSIKNIQYF. The CDR3 nucleotides are TGTGCCAGCAGTATCAAAAACATTCAGTACTTC.

This clone was detected only a few times. The chain carries TRBV10-3 and TRBJ2-1, with D unclear. Germline V gene sequence: CDR1 ENHRY, CDR2 SYGVKD. The CDR3 loop spans 13 amino acids. V lost 10 bases and J 5 bases, leaving 15 bases between the germline ends. The CDR3 protein is CASRRVEDNEQFF. DNA of the CDR3: TGTGCCAGCAGACGAGTTGAAGACAATGAGCAGTTCTTC.

This clone was seen a handful of times. The chain employs TRBV6-4 and TRBJ2-7; TRBD2 matches 10 bases. Germline CDR1 MRHNA, CDR2 SNTAGT. J was trimmed by 0 bases and V by 7 bases; bases with no gene match: 12. The CDR3 extends over 17 amino acids. The CDR3 loop reads CASKVAKREGRSYEQYV. The CDR3, as DNA: TGTGCCAGCAAGGTCGCAAAGCGGGAGGGCCGCTCCTACGAGCAGTACGTC.

The chain carries TRBV14 and TRBJ1-1, with D hard to call. Germline CDR1 is SGHDN and CDR2 is FVKESK. V lost 0 bases and J 4 bases, leaving 6 bases between the germline ends. This CDR3 has 13 residues. The CDR3 spells CASSQDRITEAFF. The CDR3 nucleotides are TGTGCCAGCAGCCAAGATCGTATCACTGAAGCTTTCTTT.

This clone was seen just once. The genes are TRBV11-2 and TRBJ1-2; D is unclear. The CDR3 is 12 amino acids. V gave up 6 bases and J gave up 1 base, with 6 bases separating them. Germline CDR1 and CDR2: SGHAT and FQNNGV. Written as DNA, the CDR3 is TGTGCCAGCAGAGACAATAACTATGGCTACACCTTC. This gives the protein CASRDNNYGYTF.

The table lists this clone with a few counts. The genes are TRBV5-4 and TRBJ1-1; 8 positions agree with TRBD1. The CDR3 has 15 residues. Germline values: CDR1 SGHNT, CDR2 YYREEE (reference sequence). Trimming removed 4 bases from V and 3 bases from J; junction bases left unmatched: 8. The CDR3 is CASSKLTGAYTEAFF. DNA of the CDR3: TGTGCCAGCAGCAAACTGACAGGGGCCTACACTGAAGCTTTCTTT.

This clone appeared a few times. The gene calls are TRBV29-1 and TRBJ1-2; D unresolved. V dropped 6 bases and J dropped 7 bases, with 12 bases sitting between them. The germline CDR1 and CDR2 sequences are SQVTM and ANQGSEA. This CDR3 has 11 residues. The CDR3 sequence is CSVMGSSGYTF. The CDR3 DNA follows: TGCAGCGTAATGGGTTCTAGTGGCTACACCTTC.

The gene calls are TRBV4-1 and TRBJ1-2; D is undetermined. The CDR3 loop spans 11 amino acids. Deletions cut 1 base from V and 7 bases from J, with 4 bases between. The germline V gene has CDR1 MGHRA and CDR2 YSYEKL. CDR3 coding DNA: TGCGCCAGCAGCCAAGCTGCTGGCTACACCTTC. Amino acid sequence: CASSQAAGYTF.

The V and J genes are TRBV18 and TRBJ1-4, with 7 bases lining up with TRBD1. With V trimmed by 6 bases and J by 3 bases, 10 bases remained unmatched. The germline V gene encodes CDR1 KGHSH and CDR2 LQKENI. This CDR3 region has 16 residues. As DNA, the CDR3 is TGTGCCAGCTCCCAGAGTACCGGGACAGCTAATGAAAAACTGTTTTTT. Its translation: CASSQSTGTANEKLFF.

This clone was detected only a few times. This chain links TRBV7-9 with TRBJ1-1; 8 nucleotides align to TRBD1. The V segment lost 5 bases and the J segment 1 base; nucleotides outside the gene matches: 18. CDR1 and CDR2 from the germline V gene are SEHNR and FQNEAQ (reference sequence). This CDR3 has 19 residues. The CDR3 loop reads CASSPYRTGSFVANTEAFF. CDR3 sequence (DNA): TGTGCCAGCAGCCCATACAGGACAGGGTCTTTTGTCGCGAACACTGAAGCTTTCTTT. The entire variable domain, with the rest obtained from reference TRBV7-9 and TRBJ1-1, is as follows: DTGVSQNPRHKITKRGQNVTFRCDPISEHNRLYWYRQTLGQGPEFLTYFQNEAQLEKSRLLSDRFSAERPKGSFSTLEIQRTEQGDSAMYLCASSPYRTGSFVANTEAFFGQGTRLTVV.

The genes are TRBV5-1 and TRBJ2-5, with TRBD1 as a possible D gene (6 bases). Trimming shortened V by 5 bases and J by 4 bases, and 9 bases separated the two germline ends. The germline V gene encodes CDR1 SGHRS and CDR2 YFSETQ. The CDR3 is made up of 12 amino acids. The CDR3 bases are TGCGCCAGCAGTCTCAGGGGAGAGACCCAGTACTTC. Translation gives CASSLRGETQYF.

The chain combines TRBV6-1 with TRBJ2-3, with D possibly being TRBD2 (6 bases). The germline gives CDR1 MNHNS, CDR2 SASEGT. CDR3 length: 15 residues. Trimming pared 5 bases from V and 2 bases from J, leaving 14 bases between. In nucleotides, the CDR3 is TGTGCCAGCAGTCGGGACTTCGGGACCACAGATACGCAGTATTTT. Protein product: CASSRDFGTTDTQYF.

This chain joins TRBV30 and TRBJ2-2; D is possibly TRBD1 or TRBD2 (5 bases each). This CDR3 region has 16 residues. The V end lost 3 bases, the J end lost 7 bases, and 21 bases lay between the germline ends. Germline CDR1 is GTSNPN and CDR2 is SVGIG (reference sequence). The CDR3 sequence: CAWRDTGPGKNGELFF. CDR3 in DNA: TGTGCCTGGAGAGATACGGGACCCGGCAAAAACGGGGAGCTGTTTTTT.

As DNA, the CDR3 is TGTGCCAGCAGTCCCTCGGGTACCTACGAGCAGTACTTC. It codes for CASSPSGTYEQYF. V is TRBV28 and J is TRBJ2-7; unclear D gene. In germline, CDR1 is MDHEN, CDR2 SYDVKM. The CDR3 has 13 residues. V dropped 5 bases and J dropped 2 bases, with 10 bases sitting between them.

This clone has more than one count but fewer than ten. V is TRBV9 and J is TRBJ1-1; no clear D. V was shortened by 4 bases and J by 0 bases, with 10 bases between the two germline ends. Germline CDR1 reads SGDLS; CDR2 reads YYNGEE. The CDR3 length is 14 residues. Here the CDR3 DNA reads TGTGCCAGCAGCACTCGTCCCATGAACACTGAAGCTTTCTTT. Protein sequence: CASSTRPMNTEAFF.